This passage covers 6 T cell receptor beta chains from one sample sequenced in a study of blood T cell repertoires in COVID-19. Sequencing was performed with immunoSEQ multiplex PCR; in TCRdb, only in-frame clones are kept and a portion is missing. The table includes about 300,000 clones, about 91% detected once. Input material: peripheral blood. These receptors came from a woman in her twenties or thirties who had recovered from COVID-19.

This clone was observed a few times. The V and J genes are TRBV6-1 and TRBJ1-2, with D maybe TRBD1 (5 bases). This CDR3 is 16 amino acids long. V shed 4 bases and J shed 5 bases, with 20 bases lying between them. Germline CDR1 MNHNS, CDR2 SASEGT. In nucleotides, the CDR3 is TGTGCCAGCAGTGTATGGGTGGGGGGACTGGATTATGGCTACACCTTC. This gives the protein CASSVWVGGLDYGYTF.

The genes are TRBV30 and TRBJ1-2; a weak D match, TRBD1 (6 bases). CDR3 length equals 13 residues. Germline V gene sequence: CDR1 GTSNPN, CDR2 SVGIG (reference sequence). Trimming shortened V by 4 bases and J by 5 bases, and 14 bases separated the two germline ends. The CDR3 DNA is TGTGCCTGGACAGGGGATAGCGTTTATGGCTACACCTTC. Translating gives CAWTGDSVYGYTF. The full variable domain, rest sourced from reference TRBV30 and TRBJ1-2, is SQTIHQWPATLVQPVGSPLSLECTVEGTSNPNLYWYRQAAGRGLQLLFYSVGIGQISSEVPQNLSASRPQDRQFILSSKKLLLSDSGFYLCAWTGDSVYGYTFGSGTRLTVV.

CDR3 sequence (DNA): TGTGCCAGCAGCTTACTGGAGGAGACCCAGTACTTC. Translation gives CASSLLEETQYF. The rearrangement joins TRBV11-2 to TRBJ2-5; D uncertain. Germline CDR1 reads SGHAT; CDR2 reads FQNNGV. The V and J ends lost 2 bases and 5 bases respectively, with 6 bases between them. The CDR3 extends over 12 amino acids.

The chain combines TRBV5-1 with TRBJ2-1; D may be TRBD1 (6 bases). Trimming removed 4 bases at V and 7 bases at J, with 18 bases between. The germline CDR1 and CDR2 sequences are SGHRS and YFSETQ. This CDR3 is built from 15 residues. The CDR3 nucleotides read TGCGCCAGCAGCCACTCCCCAGGGGCGCAAAATGAGCAGTTCTTC. This gives the protein CASSHSPGAQNEQFF. Full variable domain (remainder filled in from reference TRBV5-1 and TRBJ2-1): KAGVTQTPRYLIKTRGQQVTLSCSPISGHRSVSWYQQTPGQGLQFLFEYFSETQRNKGNFPGRFSGRQFSNSRSEMNVSTLELGDSALYLCASSHSPGAQNEQFFGPGTRLTVL.

This rearrangement joins TRBV7-2 to TRBJ2-7, with D maybe TRBD1 (5 bases). Germline V gene sequence: CDR1 SGHTA, CDR2 FQGNSA. Trimming left V 0 bases short and J 3 bases short, with 9 bases between. The CDR3 spans 14 residues. CDR3 sequence reads: CASSLAVQGYEQYF. CDR3 sequence (DNA): TGTGCCAGCAGCTTAGCGGTCCAGGGCTACGAGCAGTACTTC.

This clone has a handful of counts. Within the sample, other DNA sequences also encode this same CDR3. The J gene is TRBJ1-1, the V gene TRBV9, with 9 positions matching TRBD1. Germline V gives CDR1 SGDLS, CDR2 YYNGEE. This CDR3 comprises 15 residues. V was clipped by 0 bases and J by 4 bases; unmatched bases: 4. The DNA for the CDR3 is TGTGCCAGCAGCGTAGAGGGACAGGGAGGCACTGAAGCTTTCTTT. Translation: CASSVEGQGGTEAFF.